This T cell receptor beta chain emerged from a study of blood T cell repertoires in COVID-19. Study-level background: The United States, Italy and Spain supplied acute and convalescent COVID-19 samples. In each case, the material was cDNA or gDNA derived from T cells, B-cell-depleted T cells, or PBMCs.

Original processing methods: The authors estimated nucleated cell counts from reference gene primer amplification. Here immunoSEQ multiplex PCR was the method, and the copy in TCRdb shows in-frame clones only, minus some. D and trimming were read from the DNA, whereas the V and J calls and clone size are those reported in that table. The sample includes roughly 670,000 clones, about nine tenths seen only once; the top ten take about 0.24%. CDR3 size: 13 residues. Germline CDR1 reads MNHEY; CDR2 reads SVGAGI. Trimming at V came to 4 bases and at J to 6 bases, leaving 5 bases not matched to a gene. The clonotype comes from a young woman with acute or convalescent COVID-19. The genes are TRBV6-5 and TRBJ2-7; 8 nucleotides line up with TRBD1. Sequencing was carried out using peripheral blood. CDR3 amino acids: CASSSGQGGEQYF. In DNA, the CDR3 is TGTGCCAGCAGTTCAGGACAGGGTGGCGAGCAGTACTTC.